The 16 T cell receptor beta chains reported below all come from one sample, sequenced in a study of blood T cell repertoires in COVID-19. TCRdb's table, derived via immunoSEQ multiplex PCR, lists solely in-frame clones and lacks some. The sample has around 160,000 clones; 80% to 90% are singletons. The material sequenced was peripheral blood. The receptor source for this set is a human donor in a cohort sampled during active COVID-19.

This chain uses TRBV28 with TRBJ1-5; 7 bases map to TRBD1. Germline V gene lookup returns CDR1 MDHEN and CDR2 SYDVKM. The CDR3 extends over 13 amino acids. Trimming removed 2 bases from V and 7 bases from J; junction bases left unmatched: 2. For the CDR3, the DNA is TGTGCCAGCAGTTTAGACAGGGACCAGCCCCAGCATTTT. Its protein is CASSLDRDQPQHF.

The chain carries TRBV28 and TRBJ1-2; 7 positions agree with TRBD1. This CDR3 is 13 amino acids long. The J segment lost 8 bases and the V segment lost 4 bases, leaving 7 bases of the junction unmatched. From germline, CDR1 is MDHEN and CDR2 SYDVKM. CDR3 protein: CASSSDRMGGYTF. The CDR3 bases are TGTGCCAGCAGTTCGGACAGGATGGGGGGCTACACCTTC.

The chain is built from TRBV4-3 and TRBJ2-2, with D possibly matching TRBD2 (6 bases). CDR3 size: 15 residues. The ends were cut back, 4 bases at V and 2 bases at J, with 11 bases in the middle. In germline, CDR1 is LGHNA, CDR2 YSLEER. The DNA of the CDR3 is TGCGCCAGCAGCCGCGGGACTCCTAACACCGGGGAGCTGTTTTTT. It codes for CASSRGTPNTGELFF.

The CDR3 nucleotides are TGTGCCAGCAGTGAGTCCCGACAGGGAGGCTACACCTTC. Protein: CASSESRQGGYTF. The chain links TRBV2 to TRBJ1-2, with TRBD1 matching over 7 bases. This CDR3 contains 13 residues. Per germline, CDR1 SNHLY and CDR2 FYNNEI. V lost 3 bases to trimming and J lost 8 bases; unmatched junction nucleotides: 6.

This rearrangement joins TRBV6-5 to TRBJ2-3; possibly TRBD1 for D (5 bases). V lost 8 bases and J lost 0, with 9 bases in between. CDR1 MNHEY and CDR2 SVGAGI come from the germline V gene. The CDR3 loop spans 13 amino acids. This CDR3 is CASRQSSTDTQYF. The CDR3 coding sequence is TGTGCCAGCCGACAGTCTAGCACAGATACGCAGTATTTT.

This chain joins TRBV19 and TRBJ2-1, with D perhaps matching TRBD1 (6 bases). The CDR3 sequence is 14 residues long. V lost 6 bases, J lost 0 bases, and 9 bases lay in between. Per germline, CDR1 LNHDA and CDR2 SQIVND (reference sequence). This CDR3 reads CASSPTGSYNEQFF. CDR3 nucleotides: TGTGCCAGTAGCCCGACAGGCTCCTACAATGAGCAGTTCTTC.

V gene TRBV27 combines with J gene TRBJ1-2; 12 bases are shared with TRBD1. The junction had 3 bases not matched to a gene; V was cut back by 4 bases and J by 3 bases. The CDR3 has 15 amino acids. Germline-derived CDR1 and CDR2 are MNHEY and SMNVEV (reference sequence). The CDR3 bases are TGTGCCAGCAGTTCCGGGACAGGGGGCTACTATGGCTACACCTTC. Amino acid sequence: CASSSGTGGYYGYTF.

The chain couples TRBV7-2 to TRBJ2-5; D possibly corresponds to TRBD2 (5 bases). The V gene lost 6 bases and the J gene lost 5 bases, with 10 bases spanning the gap. Per germline, CDR1 SGHTA and CDR2 FQGNSA. There are 12 residues in the CDR3. As DNA, the CDR3 is TGTGCCAGCAGTCGGGGTGGGGAGACCCAGTACTTC. Protein product: CASSRGGETQYF.

The chain carries TRBV7-2 and TRBJ2-2, with D perhaps matching TRBD2 (5 bases). The V end lost 3 bases, the J end lost 4 bases, and 12 bases lay between the germline ends. The V gene's germline CDR1 is SGHTA and CDR2 FQGNSA. The CDR3 has 15 amino acids. CDR3 protein: CASSFSSSGTGELFF. CDR3 DNA sequence: TGTGCCAGCAGCTTTTCTTCCAGCGGCACCGGGGAGCTGTTTTTT.

In this sample, this clone turned up a few times. The chain employs TRBV7-3 and TRBJ1-3; weak D call: TRBD1 (6 bases). Deletions cut 5 bases from V and 9 bases from J, with 14 bases between. Germline assignment: CDR1 SGHTA and CDR2 FQGTGA. This CDR3 region has 13 residues. The CDR3 region is CASSPNQGSTIYF. CDR3 in DNA: TGTGCCAGCAGCCCTAACCAGGGGAGCACCATATATTTT.

V is TRBV7-2 and J is TRBJ1-6; D uncertain. The germline gives CDR1 SGHTA, CDR2 FQGNSA. Trimming pared 5 bases from V and 9 bases from J, leaving 14 bases between. There are 14 residues in the CDR3. The CDR3 protein is CASSRTAAGSPLHF. The DNA of the CDR3 is TGTGCCAGCAGCCGCACCGCTGCCGGTTCACCCCTCCACTTT. The full variable domain, with the rest looked up from reference TRBV7-2 and TRBJ1-6, is GAGVSQSPSNKVTEKGKDVELRCDPISGHTALYWYRQSLGQGLEFLIYFQGNSAPDKSGLPSDRFSAERTGGSVSTLTIQRTQQEDSAVYLCASSRTAAGSPLHFGNGTRLTVT.

The chain joins TRBV5-1 to TRBJ2-5, with TRBD2 identical over 15 bases. Germline V gives CDR1 SGHRS, CDR2 YFSETQ. The CDR3 consists of 18 residues. Trimming took 4 bases from V and 4 from J; bases not matched to a gene: 11. CDR3 DNA: TGCGCCAGCAGCATATACCGGACTAGCGGGGGGGCAGGAGAGACCCAGTACTTC. It specifies CASSIYRTSGGAGETQYF.

This clone was seen a handful of times. The chain's CDR3 is CATRPREGYGYTF. The CDR3 DNA follows: TGTGCCACCCGGCCGCGGGAGGGCTATGGCTACACCTTC. This chain connects TRBV27 to TRBJ1-2; D is uncertain. V lost 10 bases to trimming and J lost 4 bases, with 16 bases between them. This CDR3 has 13 residues. In germline, CDR1 is MNHEY, CDR2 SMNVEV (reference sequence).

CDR3 nucleotides: TGTGCCAGCAGCTACGGACTAGCGGGGGCGATCAGAGATACGCAGTATTTT. Translating gives CASSYGLAGAIRDTQYF. This chain uses TRBV7-2 with TRBJ2-3; 13 positions agree with TRBD2. In germline, CDR1 is SGHTA, CDR2 FQGNSA. CDR3 length equals 17 residues. The V gene end was trimmed by 4 bases and the J gene end by 5 bases; junction bases not matched to a gene: 9.

The chain links TRBV10-3 to TRBJ2-5; D perhaps matches TRBD2 (7 bases). Trimming took 3 bases from V and 4 from J, leaving 18 bases between them. Germline V lookup: CDR1 ENHRY, CDR2 SYGVKD. CDR3 length: 16 residues. The CDR3 DNA follows: TGTGCCATCAGTGAAGGCGGGGGCGGACCATCAGAGACCCAGTACTTC. This gives the protein CAISEGGGGPSETQYF.

This clone appeared a single time. The rearrangement joins TRBV5-1 to TRBJ1-1; possible D gene TRBD1, 5 bases. The CDR3 extends over 15 amino acids. Germline lookup yields CDR1 SGHRS and CDR2 YFSETQ. The V and J ends lost 4 bases and 0 bases respectively, with 13 bases between them. The CDR3 loop is CASSPGRQMNTEAFF. Written as DNA, the CDR3 is TGCGCCAGCAGCCCAGGTCGACAGATGAACACTGAAGCTTTCTTT.